Below, 26 T cell receptor beta chains from the same sample are listed, as sequenced in a study of blood T cell repertoires in COVID-19. Repertoires were generated with immunoSEQ multiplex PCR, while TCRdb's copy carries only in-frame clones and drops some. The sample contains 210,000 or so clones, 87% of which appear only once. Sequenced input: PBMCs or T cells enriched from blood (not recorded which). The receptors originated from a man under 40 who had recovered from COVID-19.

This clone was recorded once. The chain carries TRBV24-1 and TRBJ2-1, with 11 bases aligning to TRBD2. Unmatched junction bases numbered 14, after V lost 4 bases and J lost 7 bases. Per the germline V gene, CDR1 is KGHDR and CDR2 is SFDVKD. The CDR3 runs to 18 residues. Here the CDR3 DNA reads TGTGCCACCAGTGACAATAGCGGGAGGGCCATTAAAAAGAATGAGCAGTTCTTC. It codes for CATSDNSGRAIKKNEQFF.

Only a few counts were recorded for this clone. The chain employs TRBV14 and TRBJ2-7, with 9 bases identical to TRBD1. V shed 7 bases, J shed 2 bases, and the junction held 6 bases outside the gene matches. The CDR3 length is 14 residues. CDR1 is SGHDN, CDR2 FVKESK, per germline. The CDR3 DNA is TGTGCCAGCACCCCGGGACAGGGTACCTACGAGCAGTACTTC. Translating it yields CASTPGQGTYEQYF.

Concerning this clone: One end of the junction is discordant with germline, which a read error may explain. The CDR3 region is CASSGGRAIF. The CDR3 nucleotides read TGTGCCAGCAGTGGGGGCAGGGCGATCTTC. V and J are TRBV2 and TRBJ2-1; the D gene is possibly TRBD1 (5 bases). In germline, CDR1 is SNHLY, CDR2 FYNNEI. The CDR3 is 10 amino acids.

The V call is TRBV12-5, the J call TRBJ2-1, with 8 bases lining up with TRBD1. Germline V gene sequence: CDR1 LGHNT, CDR2 FRNRAP. The trim removed 5 bases at V and 6 bases at J, leaving 6 bases unmatched. The CDR3 is made up of 14 amino acids. For the CDR3, the DNA is TGTGCTAGTGGTCTCTGGACAGGGTCCAATGAGCAGTTCTTC. It encodes CASGLWTGSNEQFF.

The chain couples TRBV14 to TRBJ2-5; 8 bases are a match to TRBD1. There are 13 residues in the CDR3. The J segment lost 6 bases and the V segment lost 4 bases, leaving 4 bases of the junction unmatched. From germline, CDR1 is SGHDN and CDR2 FVKESK. Here the CDR3 reads CASSPDRAQTQYF. In DNA, the CDR3 is TGTGCCAGCAGCCCGGACAGGGCCCAGACCCAGTACTTC.

The chain has TRBV19 and TRBJ2-4; the D gene is possibly TRBD1 (5 bases). CDR3 size: 15 residues. Germline CDR1 reads LNHDA; CDR2 reads SQIVND (reference sequence). Trimming took 5 bases from V and 1 from J, leaving 12 bases between them. In nucleotides, the CDR3 is TGTGCCAGTAGTCTCGTTTCAGGGGCCAAAAACATTCAGTACTTC. Amino acids: CASSLVSGAKNIQYF. The variable domain in full, completed from reference TRBV19 and TRBJ2-4, reads DGGITQSPKYLFRKEGQNVTLSCEQNLNHDAMYWYRQDPGQGLRLIYYSQIVNDFQKGDIAEGYSVSREKKESFPLTVTSAQKNPTAFYLCASSLVSGAKNIQYFGAGTRLSVL.

Turning to this clone: Without the conserved terminal phenylalanine or tryptophan, this CDR3 likely stems from a read error. The DNA is omitted, as the CDR3 cannot be located on it reliably, and the CDR3 follows TCRdb's listing. This chain joins TRBV7-2 and TRBJ2-3; TRBD2, as called in the table, went unchecked against the DNA. CDR1 and CDR2 (germline): SGHTA, FQGNSA. The CDR3 contains 10 residues when both ends are counted. CDR3 sequence: CASSLLDPDS.

This clone was detected many times. This chain joins TRBV7-2 and TRBJ2-1; 7 positions match TRBD1. In germline, CDR1 is SGHTA, CDR2 FQGNSA. The CDR3 extends over 13 amino acids. The V and J ends lost 5 bases and 7 bases, in that order; junction bases with no gene match: 5. The CDR3 DNA reads as TGTGCCAGCAGCAGACAGGGCTGGAATGAGCAGTTCTTC. Translating it yields CASSRQGWNEQFF.

The V and J genes are TRBV6-5 and TRBJ1-2, with 7 bases fitting TRBD1. The CDR3 extends over 15 amino acids. V lost 0 bases, J lost 2 bases, and 3 bases stayed unmatched. Per the germline V gene, CDR1 is MNHEY and CDR2 is SVGAGI. The CDR3 reads CASSYSLQGNYGYTF. In DNA, the CDR3 is TGTGCCAGCAGTTACTCCTTACAGGGGAACTATGGCTACACCTTC.

The rearrangement links TRBV7-9 to TRBJ1-2; a weak D match, TRBD1 (6 bases). The CDR3 spans 12 residues. In germline, CDR1 is SEHNR, CDR2 FQNEAQ (reference sequence). Trimming took off 7 bases at V and 6 bases at J, with 12 bases between the two ends. CDR3 bases: TGTGCCAGCAATTGGGGGCAGAATGGCTACACCTTC. Amino acid sequence: CASNWGQNGYTF.

The V and J genes are TRBV7-8 and TRBJ1-3, with 7 bases that match TRBD1. The CDR3 totals 15 residues. Germline CDR1 reads SGHVS; CDR2 reads FQNEAQ. Unmatched junction bases numbered 5, after V lost 4 bases and J lost 2 bases. CDR3 loop: CASSSATGTGNTIYF. CDR3 bases: TGTGCCAGCAGCTCTGCGACAGGGACTGGAAACACCATATATTTT.

CDR3 amino acids: CASSFGTGNSYNEQFF. The CDR3 DNA is TGTGCCAGCAGCTTCGGGACAGGGAACTCCTACAATGAGCAGTTCTTC. The chain combines TRBV5-4 with TRBJ2-1; TRBD1 matches 9 bases. The CDR3 is 16 residues long. After removal of 2 bases from V and 0 bases from J, the junction contained 3 bases not matched to a gene. In germline, CDR1 is SGHNT, CDR2 YYREEE (reference sequence).

The rearrangement uses TRBV11-1 and TRBJ2-5; 14 bases line up with TRBD2. Germline V gene data show CDR1 as SGHAT and CDR2 as FQDESV (reference sequence). V shed 5 bases and J 5 bases; nucleotides not matched to a gene: 4. The CDR3 spans 15 residues. The CDR3 DNA reads TGTGCCAGCAGCCCCCGGACTAGCGGGGGGGAGACCCAGTACTTC. Translated: CASSPRTSGGETQYF. Using reference TRBV11-1 and TRBJ2-5 for the parts outside the CDR3, the full variable domain is EAEVAQSPRYKITEKSQAVAFWCDPISGHATLYWYRQILGQGPELLVQFQDESVVDDSQLPKDRFSAERLKGVDSTLKIQPAELGDSAMYLCASSPRTSGGETQYFGPGTRLLVL.

The chain carries TRBV28 and TRBJ2-3; TRBD2 might be the D (6 bases). Germline V gene data show CDR1 as MDHEN and CDR2 as SYDVKM. The CDR3 is 18 residues long. V lost 6 bases, J lost 5 bases, and 27 bases lay in between. The CDR3 reads CASSRRGGTLTRRDTQYF. The CDR3 region has the DNA TGTGCCAGCAGCCGACGTGGGGGGACGCTTACCCGGCGAGATACGCAGTATTTT.

V gene TRBV7-2 combines with J gene TRBJ1-1; possible D gene TRBD1, 6 bases. Germline assignment: CDR1 SGHTA and CDR2 FQGNSA. There are 13 residues in the CDR3. V was clipped by 5 bases and J by 5 bases, with 12 bases between them. The chain's CDR3 is CASSRQEDTEAFF. In DNA form, the CDR3 reads TGTGCCAGCAGCCGACAGGAGGATACTGAAGCTTTCTTT.

The V call is TRBV18, the J call TRBJ2-1, with D perhaps matching TRBD1 (6 bases). CDR1 KGHSH and CDR2 LQKENI come from the germline V gene. The V and J ends lost 6 bases and 5 bases respectively, with 14 bases between them. The CDR3 is 14 residues long. The CDR3, as DNA: TGTGCCAGCTCCCCAATACAGGGACACAATGAGCAGTTCTTC. This encodes CASSPIQGHNEQFF.

This rearrangement joins TRBV4-2 to TRBJ2-1; D not resolved. Germline V gene data show CDR1 as LGHNA and CDR2 as YNFKEQ. The CDR3 sequence is 12 residues long. Trimming removed 0 bases from V and 9 bases from J, with 6 bases in between. The CDR3: CASSQDRGEQFF. CDR3 nucleotide sequence: TGTGCCAGCAGCCAAGATCGCGGTGAGCAGTTCTTC.

The chain has TRBV30 and TRBJ2-7, with 8 bases matching TRBD1. The junction had 22 bases not matched to a gene; V was cut back by 3 bases and J by 0 bases. This CDR3 comprises 20 residues. Germline assignment: CDR1 GTSNPN and CDR2 SVGIG (reference sequence). DNA for the CDR3: TGTGCCTGGAGGGGGGACAGGTGGGTTCCCCGTAGCCCCAGCTCCTACGAGCAGTACTTC. This codes for CAWRGDRWVPRSPSSYEQYF.

The rearrangement links TRBV7-9 to TRBJ2-1; 8 bases map to TRBD2. CDR3 length: 15 amino acids. V was pared by 4 bases and J by 4 bases, with 6 bases of the junction left unmatched. Germline V gives CDR1 SEHNR, CDR2 FQNEAQ (reference sequence). DNA of the CDR3: TGTGCCAGCAGCTCCGGCGGGGGGTGGTACAATGAGCAGTTCTTC. This codes for CASSSGGGWYNEQFF. Together with reference TRBV7-9 and TRBJ2-1, the CDR3 gives the full variable domain: DTGVSQNPRHKITKRGQNVTFRCDPISEHNRLYWYRQTLGQGPEFLTYFQNEAQLEKSRLLSDRFSAERPKGSFSTLEIQRTEQGDSAMYLCASSSGGGWYNEQFFGPGTRLTVL.

V is TRBV6-6 and J is TRBJ2-7; D is unclear. The germline CDR1 and CDR2 sequences are MNHNY and SVGAGI (reference sequence). The CDR3 has 12 residues. Between the trimmed V and J ends, which lost 6 bases and 3 bases, there was a span of 9 bases. In DNA, the CDR3 is TGTGCCAGCAGCGTGGGCAGCTACGAGCAGTACTTC. Protein product: CASSVGSYEQYF.

The chain couples TRBV7-9 to TRBJ2-7; D possibly corresponds to TRBD2 (5 bases). Germline V gene sequence: CDR1 SEHNR, CDR2 FQNEAQ (reference sequence). The CDR3 is 16 amino acids. The V end lost 1 base, the J end lost 0 bases, and 13 bases lay between the germline ends. CDR3 coding DNA: TGTGCCAGCAGCTTAGTACGGAGAGGAGGCTCCTACGAGCAGTACTTC. Translation: CASSLVRRGGSYEQYF.

The CDR3 nucleotides are TGTGCCAGCAGCGGGATTGGACTTGCCTACGAGCAGTACTTC. Protein sequence: CASSGIGLAYEQYF. V usage is TRBV7-9 and J usage is TRBJ2-7, with D possibly being TRBD2 (5 bases). The CDR3 covers 14 residues. V lost 5 bases and J 2 bases, leaving 13 bases between the germline ends. CDR1 and CDR2 from the germline V gene are SEHNR and FQNEAQ (reference sequence).

This clone appeared once. The V call is TRBV3-1 (or the pseudogene TRBV3-2), the J call TRBJ1-1, with D uncertain. V lost 2 bases and J lost 1, with 11 bases in between. The CDR3 loop spans 15 amino acids. Germline V gene sequence: CDR1 LGHDT, CDR2 YNNKEL (reference sequence). CDR3 region: CASSQIRTGNTEAFF. In DNA form, the CDR3 reads TGTGCCAGCAGCCAAATACGTACGGGGAACACTGAAGCTTTCTTT.

The chain carries TRBV5-1 and TRBJ2-5, with 7 bases matching TRBD2. The CDR3 is 14 residues long. The junction had 7 bases not matched to a gene; V was cut back by 3 bases and J by 5 bases. Germline V CDR1 and CDR2: SGHRS, YFSETQ. CDR3 DNA: TGCGCCAGCAGCTCGGGAGCGGGGAGGGAGACCCAGTACTTC. It codes for CASSSGAGRETQYF.

In its sample, this clone was seen a few times. The gene calls are TRBV19 and TRBJ1-2; 7 bases are shared with TRBD1. This CDR3 comprises 13 residues. V gave up 9 bases and J gave up 3 bases; unmatched junction bases: 7. CDR1 and CDR2 (germline): LNHDA, SQIVND (reference sequence). The CDR3 region is CASTTGQYYGYTF. In DNA form, the CDR3 reads TGTGCCAGCACTACGGGACAGTACTATGGCTACACCTTC. Based on the CDR3 plus reference TRBV19 and TRBJ1-2, the full variable domain is DGGITQSPKYLFRKEGQNVTLSCEQNLNHDAMYWYRQDPGQGLRLIYYSQIVNDFQKGDIAEGYSVSREKKESFPLTVTSAQKNPTAFYLCASTTGQYYGYTFGSGTRLTVV.

The rearrangement joins TRBV28 to TRBJ2-7, with 9 bases aligning to TRBD1. CDR1 and CDR2 (germline): MDHEN, SYDVKM. The CDR3 sequence is 15 residues long. V gave up 3 bases and J gave up 10 bases; unmatched junction bases: 13. CDR3 in amino acids: CASSLIGRDRVEQYF. The CDR3 nucleotides are TGTGCCAGCAGTTTGATTGGCCGGGACAGGGTTGAACAGTACTTC. Complete variable domain (other parts from reference TRBV28 and TRBJ2-7): DVKVTQSSRYLVKRTGEKVFLECVQDMDHENMFWYRQDPGLGLRLIYFSYDVKMKEKGDIPEGYSVSREKKERFSLILESASTNQTSMYLCASSLIGRDRVEQYFGPGTRLTVT.